This entry is about one T cell receptor beta chain. What it binds is unknown. An Oncomine TCR Beta short-read assay was used to sequence the DNA from cultured CD4+ T cells. TCRdb reanalysed the PCR reads using MiXCR and keeps one entry per CDR3 protein. The sample shows several thousand distinct CDR3 sequences, 40% to 45% of them seen only once. The data were obtained in a study of vaccination and CD4 T cells after COVID-19. This CDR3 comprises 13 residues. Per the germline V gene, CDR1 is SGDLS and CDR2 is YYNGEE. V dropped 3 bases and J dropped 6 bases, with 9 bases sitting between them. Treatment reported: roughly 10-day PBMC culture with coronavirus spike peptide pools or control peptides (ViraFEST assay).

The chain carries TRBV9 and TRBJ2-2; D is ambiguous. This TCR derives from a human donor who had recovered from COVID-19. The sample was CD4+ T cells from blood, cultured in vitro. CDR3 bases: TGTGCCAGCAGCGCAACCGTGGCCGGGGAGCTGTTTTTT. Protein product: CASSATVAGELFF. The whole variable domain, remainder taken from reference TRBV9 and TRBJ2-2, is DSGVTQTPKHLITATGQRVTLRCSPRSGDLSVYWYQQSLDQGLQFLIQYYNGEERAKGNILERFSAQQFPDLHSELNLSSLELGDSALYFCASSATVAGELFFGEGSRLTVL.